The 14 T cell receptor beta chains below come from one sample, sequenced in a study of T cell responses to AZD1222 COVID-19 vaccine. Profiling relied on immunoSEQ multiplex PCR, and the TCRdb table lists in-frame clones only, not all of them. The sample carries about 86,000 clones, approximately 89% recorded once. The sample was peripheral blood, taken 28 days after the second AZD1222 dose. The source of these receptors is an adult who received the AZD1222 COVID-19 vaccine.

The CDR3 is CASNTGTGPYEQYF. DNA for the CDR3: TGTGCCAGTAACACCGGGACAGGACCCTACGAGCAGTACTTC. The chain combines TRBV6-5 with TRBJ2-7; 8 positions match TRBD1. The CDR3 has 14 amino acids. Looked up from germline, CDR1 is MNHEY and CDR2 is SVGAGI. J lost 2 bases, V lost 9 bases, and 9 bases had no gene match.

CDR3 residues: CASSQALRTSPTTDTQYF. The DNA for the CDR3 is TGTGCCAGCAGCCAAGCACTCCGGACTAGCCCCACCACAGATACGCAGTATTTT. This chain joins TRBV3-1 (or the pseudogene TRBV3-2) and TRBJ2-3; 8 nucleotides align to TRBD2. The germline CDR1 and CDR2 sequences are LGHDT and YNNKEL (reference sequence). J lost 2 bases, V lost 1 base, and 11 bases had no gene match. This CDR3 contains 18 residues.

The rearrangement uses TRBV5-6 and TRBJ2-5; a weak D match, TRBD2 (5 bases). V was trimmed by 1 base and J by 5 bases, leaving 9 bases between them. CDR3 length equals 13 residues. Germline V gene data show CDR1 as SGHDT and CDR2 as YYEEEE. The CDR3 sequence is CASSLPGNETQYF. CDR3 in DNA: TGTGCCAGCAGCTTGCCGGGGAATGAGACCCAGTACTTC.

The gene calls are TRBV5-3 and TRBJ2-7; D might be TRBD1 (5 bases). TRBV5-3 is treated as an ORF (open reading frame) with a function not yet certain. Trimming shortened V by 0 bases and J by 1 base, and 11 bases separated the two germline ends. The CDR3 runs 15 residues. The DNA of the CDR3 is TGTGCCAGAAGCTTGGAAGCAGGGCGGTCCTACGAGCAGTACGTC. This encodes CARSLEAGRSYEQYV.

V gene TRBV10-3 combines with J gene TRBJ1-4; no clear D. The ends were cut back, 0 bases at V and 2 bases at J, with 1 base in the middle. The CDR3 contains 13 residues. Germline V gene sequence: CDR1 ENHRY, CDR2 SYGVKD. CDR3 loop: CAISESTNEKLFF. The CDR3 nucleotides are TGTGCCATCAGTGAGTCGACTAATGAAAAACTGTTTTTT.

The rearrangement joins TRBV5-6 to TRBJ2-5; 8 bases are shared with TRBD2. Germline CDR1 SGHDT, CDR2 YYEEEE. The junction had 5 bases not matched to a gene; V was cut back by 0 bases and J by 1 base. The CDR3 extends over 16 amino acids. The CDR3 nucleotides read TGTGCCAGCAGCTTGGTTGGCGGGGGGACCCAAGAGACCCAGTACTTC. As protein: CASSLVGGGTQETQYF.

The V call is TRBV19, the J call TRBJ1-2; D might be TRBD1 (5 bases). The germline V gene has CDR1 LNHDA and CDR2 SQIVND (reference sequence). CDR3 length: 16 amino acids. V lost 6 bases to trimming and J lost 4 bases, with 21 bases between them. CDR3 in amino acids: CASSETRQSRAYGYTF. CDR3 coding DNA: TGTGCCAGTAGCGAAACAAGACAGTCGCGGGCCTATGGCTACACCTTC.

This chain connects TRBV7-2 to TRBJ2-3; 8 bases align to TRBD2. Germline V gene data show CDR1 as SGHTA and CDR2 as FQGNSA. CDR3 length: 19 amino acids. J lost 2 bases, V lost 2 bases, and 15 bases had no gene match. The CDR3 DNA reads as TGTGCCAGCAGCTTAAAATTTCAAGCGGGGGCCCTCCTCACAGATACGCAGTATTTT. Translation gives CASSLKFQAGALLTDTQYF.

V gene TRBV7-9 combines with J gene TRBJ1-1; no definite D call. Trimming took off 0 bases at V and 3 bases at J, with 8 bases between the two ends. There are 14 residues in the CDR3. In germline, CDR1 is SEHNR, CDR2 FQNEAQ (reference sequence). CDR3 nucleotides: TGTGCCAGCAGCTTAGCGTCGTGGGACACTGAAGCTTTCTTT. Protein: CASSLASWDTEAFF. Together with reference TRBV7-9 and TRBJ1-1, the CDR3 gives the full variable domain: DTGVSQNPRHKITKRGQNVTFRCDPISEHNRLYWYRQTLGQGPEFLTYFQNEAQLEKSRLLSDRFSAERPKGSFSTLEIQRTEQGDSAMYLCASSLASWDTEAFFGQGTRLTVV.

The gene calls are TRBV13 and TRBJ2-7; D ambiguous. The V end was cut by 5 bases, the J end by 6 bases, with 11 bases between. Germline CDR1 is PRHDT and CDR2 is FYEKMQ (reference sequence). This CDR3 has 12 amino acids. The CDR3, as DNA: TGTGCCAGCAGCCACATTACCTCCGAGCAGTACTTC. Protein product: CASSHITSEQYF.

CDR3 sequence reads: CASSDWGTGGFPDTQYF. CDR3 sequence (DNA): TGTGCCAGCAGTGACTGGGGGACAGGGGGTTTTCCAGATACGCAGTATTTT. V and J are TRBV25-1 and TRBJ2-3; 11 nucleotides align to TRBD1. The CDR3 is 17 residues long. CDR1 and CDR2 from the germline V gene are MGHDK and SYGVNS. The V and J ends lost 3 bases and 4 bases, in that order; junction bases with no gene match: 9.

The CDR3 DNA follows: TGTGCCAGCAGCCTCCCCGGAGAGGCTGGCTACACCTTC. Its protein product is CASSLPGEAGYTF. The chain is built from TRBV4-2 and TRBJ1-2; no reliable D call. The CDR3 has 13 amino acids. Trimming removed 4 bases at V and 7 bases at J, with 13 bases between. Germline V gene data show CDR1 as LGHNA and CDR2 as YNFKEQ.

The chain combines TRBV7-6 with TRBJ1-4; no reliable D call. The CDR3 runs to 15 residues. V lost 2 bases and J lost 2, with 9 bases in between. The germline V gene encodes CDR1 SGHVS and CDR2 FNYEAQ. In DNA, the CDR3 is TGTGCCAGCAGCTTAATGGGTACGACTAATGAAAAACTGTTTTTT. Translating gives CASSLMGTTNEKLFF. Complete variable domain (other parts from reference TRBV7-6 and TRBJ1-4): GAGVSQSPRYKVTKRGQDVALRCDPISGHVSLYWYRQALGQGPEFLTYFNYEAQQDKSGLPNDRFSAERPEGSISTLTIQRTEQRDSAMYRCASSLMGTTNEKLFFGSGTQLSVL.

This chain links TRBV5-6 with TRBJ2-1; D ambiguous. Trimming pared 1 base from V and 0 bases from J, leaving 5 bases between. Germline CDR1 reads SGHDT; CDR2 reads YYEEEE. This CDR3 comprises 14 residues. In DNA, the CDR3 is TGTGCCAGCAGCTTGAAGAGCTCCTACAATGAGCAGTTCTTC. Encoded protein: CASSLKSSYNEQFF.